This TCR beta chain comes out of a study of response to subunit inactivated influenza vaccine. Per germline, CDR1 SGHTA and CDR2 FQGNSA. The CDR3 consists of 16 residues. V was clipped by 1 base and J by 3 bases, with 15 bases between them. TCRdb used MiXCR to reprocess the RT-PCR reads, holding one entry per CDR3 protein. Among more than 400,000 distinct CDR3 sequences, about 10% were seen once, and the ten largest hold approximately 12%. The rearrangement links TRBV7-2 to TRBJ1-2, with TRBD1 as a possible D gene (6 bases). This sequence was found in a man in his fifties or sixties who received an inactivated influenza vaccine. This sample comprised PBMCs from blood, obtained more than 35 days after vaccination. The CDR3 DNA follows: TGTGCCAGCAGCTTAGGAGCGCAGGGGCTCGACTATGGCTACACCTTC. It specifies CASSLGAQGLDYGYTF.